The TCR beta chain under discussion was sequenced for a study of blood T cell repertoires in COVID-19. At the level of the study: Acute and convalescent COVID-19 samples came from the United States, Italy and Spain. In each case, the material was cDNA or gDNA derived from T cells, B-cell-depleted T cells, or PBMCs.

Here immunoSEQ multiplex PCR was the method, and the copy in TCRdb shows in-frame clones only, minus some. Among more than 200,000 clones listed, 83% were seen once. Germline loops: CDR1 MNHEY, CDR2 SVGAGI. Trimming took off 2 bases at V and 4 bases at J, with 11 bases between the two ends. This CDR3 comprises 14 residues. This clone was seen only once. This TCR derives from a woman in her 40s with active or convalescent COVID-19. The sequencing input was peripheral blood. This sequence joins TRBV6-5 and TRBJ1-2; D possibly corresponds to TRBD1 (6 bases). The DNA of the CDR3 is TGTGCCAGCAGTTACGCAGGGGTCGGCTATGGCTACACCTTC. Its translation is CASSYAGVGYGYTF.